This T cell receptor (beta chain) was recorded in a study of metastatic and nonmetastatic thyroid tumors (dated by TCRdb to 2018 to 2021). About the full investigation: Repertoires from peripheral blood and from tumor or nodule tissue samples of malignant and benign thyroid patients were compared. The paper's findings and limits, for the study overall: TCR beta diversity was reported as significantly higher in malignant tumors than in benign nodules, in both blood and tumor samples.

None of the patients had been given any treatment before thyroid surgery. Using T-cell receptor beta sequencing, the researchers looked back retrospectively at clinical samples from patients, gathered between about 2011 and 2019. At least ten counts were recorded for this clone. This receptor's antigen is unknown. No per-base quality is available; no much larger clone lies one base away. Library preparation was by PCR. The run used an Illumina HiSeq 4000. High-throughput sequencing was used to profile the CDR3 region of the TCR beta-chain in every patient. The paper's processing steps were these. CDR3 differences across clinicopathological groups were used to build a classifier for discriminating distant-metastatic papillary thyroid cancer patients. Repertoire diversity was assessed with the Shannon index, and tumor-blood repertoire similarity with the Morisita-Horn index. In TCRdb, the public reads were trimmed at Q25 with fastp and aligned with MiXCR, with productive beta chains retained. For this entry, the V and J calls and clone size follow TCRdb and not the study's own pipeline. This sample gives more than 12,000 clones in total; roughly a fifth of them show up just once. The ten largest clones take up about 13% of the sample.

V is reduced by 0 bases and J by 3 bases, leaving a spacing of 9 bases between them. From a lookup of the germline V gene, CDR1 and CDR2 are SGDLS and YYNGEE. The CDR3 covers 15 residues, taking in both the cysteine and the phenylalanine. Only the CDR3 region is kept as DNA, spanning 45 bases read in frame from base 1. The sequenced sample was blood. The sequence links TRBV9 to TRBJ2-2; the D gene cannot be resolved beyond TRBD1 or TRBD2, each matching 5 bases. This TCR was recovered from a female donor with papillary thyroid cancer or a benign thyroid nodule (not recorded which). Some clones in this sample may be carry-over from other donors' samples. The nucleotide sequence reads as follows: TGTGCCAGCAGCGTAGACGGGGCCGACACCGGGGAGCTGTTTTTT. Translation gives CASSVDGADTGELFF.